A selection of T cell receptor beta chains follows, all from one sample in a study of Graves' ophthalmopathy and Graves' hyperthyroidism. Using its own MiXCR run on the multiplex PCR reads, TCRdb lists one record per CDR3 protein. The profile shows about 550,000 distinct CDR3 sequences, under 45% of them singletons. Material: peripheral blood or thyroid tissue (not recorded which). The receptor source for this set is an adult man with Graves' hyperthyroidism. The CDR3 runs from the conserved cysteine through the conserved F or W. A D gene is named only where the DNA matches it firmly. Rows give clone size only sometimes, using once, few, many, or a class for an expanded clone.

j_call | d_call | cdr3_length | clone_size | v_call | cdr3_nt | cdr3_aa
TRBJ1-4 | - | 13 | - | TRBV18 | TGTGCCAGCTCACCAGGGACGGATGAAAAACTGTTTTTT | CASSPGTDEKLFF
TRBJ1-5 | - | 13 | - | TRBV29-1 | TGCAGCTTGTCCCCAGGGCCCAATCAGCCCCAGCATTTT | CSLSPGPNQPQHF
TRBJ2-5 | - | 14 | many | TRBV9 | TGTGCCAGCAGCGTAAGAGGGGACGGAGAGACCCAGTACTTC | CASSVRGDGETQYF
TRBJ1-4 | - | 13 | - | TRBV29-1 | TGCAGCGCATATGAGGGTGGCATTGAAAAACTGTTTTTT | CSAYEGGIEKLFF
TRBJ2-5 | - | 13 | - | TRBV7-2 | TGTGCCAGCAGCTCGAGGGGGGTACCAGACCAGTACTTC | CASSSRGVPDQYF
TRBJ1-2 | - | 13 | many | TRBV5-1 | TGCGCCAGCAGCTTGGTGGGGGAATATGGCTACACCTTC | CASSLVGEYGYTF
TRBJ2-7 | - | 13 | few | TRBV6-1 | TGTGCCAGCAGCGCGGTGGGCAGGGACGAGCAGTACTTC | CASSAVGRDEQYF
TRBJ2-5 | - | 14 | many | TRBV7-9 | TGTGCCAGCAGCTTGGTCACAGGAGTCGGGACCCAGTACTTC | CASSLVTGVGTQYF
TRBJ1-5 | - | 15 | - | TRBV10-3 | TGTGCCATCAGTGTGGACAATAGGAGCAATCAGCCCCAGCATTTT | CAISVDNRSNQPQHF
TRBJ2-3 | TRBD1 | 15 | few | TRBV15 | TGTGCCACCAGCAGGGGACAGGGGATAACAGATACGCAGTATTTT | CATSRGQGITDTQYF
TRBJ1-6 | - | 14 | - | TRBV24-1 | TGTGCCACCTCGGATAGCTCCTATAATTCACTCCTCCACTTT | CATSDSSYNSLLHF
TRBJ2-6 | TRBD2 | 11 | - | TRBV10-3 | TGTGCCATCAGTGGAAGCGGGGGCCTGACTTTC | CAISGSGGLTF
TRBJ2-5 | - | 14 | - | TRBV7-9 | TGTGCCAGCAGTCTGGGGGCGGGCGGAGAGACCCAGAACTTC | CASSLGAGGETQNF
TRBJ2-2 | - | 12 | - | TRBV7-9 | TGTGCCAGCAGGAAAGGGCTCGGGAAGCTGTTTTTT | CASRKGLGKLFF
TRBJ1-2 | - | 9 | many | TRBV7-9 | TGTGCCAGCAGCTTAAGCTACACCTTC | CASSLSYTF
TRBJ1-1 | - | 13 | many | TRBV10-1 | TGCGCCAGCAAGGAGGGTACAAGGACTGAAGCTTTCTTT | CASKEGTRTEAFF
TRBJ2-5 | - | 14 | many | TRBV7-7 | TGTGCTAGCAGCTTAGCGCCAGGGAAAGAGACCCAGTACTTC | CASSLAPGKETQYF
TRBJ1-3 | - | 15 | many | TRBV25-1 | TGTGCCAGCACCCCGGGACAACTCTCTGGAAACACCATATATTTT | CASTPGQLSGNTIYF
TRBJ1-1 | - | 13 | few | TRBV5-1 | TGCGCCAGCAGCTACGACGGTGGCCTTGAAGCTTTCTTT | CASSYDGGLEAFF
TRBJ1-6 | - | 13 | many | TRBV2 | TGTGCCAGCAATCCAGACTATAATTCACCCCTCCACTTT | CASNPDYNSPLHF
TRBJ1-4 | TRBD1 | 14 | many | TRBV19 | TGTGCCAGTAGTCTCTGGACAGGGAATGAAAAACTGTTTTTT | CASSLWTGNEKLFF
TRBJ2-5 | - | 15 | - | TRBV10-3 | TGTGCCATCAGTGAGTCGGGCAGCCCGGAAGAGACCCAGTACTTC | CAISESGSPEETQYF
TRBJ2-1 | - | 13 | - | TRBV10-3 | TGTGCCATCAGTGAGGTGGTTCGGGACGTAAAGTTCTTC | CAISEVVRDVKFF
TRBJ2-5 | TRBD1 | 15 | - | TRBV29-1 | TGCAGCGACTTTGCCGGGACAGGGTACCAAGAGACCCAGTACTTC | CSDFAGTGYQETQYF
TRBJ2-3 | - | 11 | - | TRBV11-2 | TGTGCCAGCCTGGTGGCAGATACGCAGTATTTT | CASLVADTQYF
TRBJ2-5 | TRBD2 | 15 | many | TRBV7-9 | TGTGCCAGCAGCCCCCGGAACGGGGGGCAAGAGACCCAGTACTTC | CASSPRNGGQETQYF
TRBJ1-1 | - | 14 | many | TRBV29-1 | TGCAGCGTTGAAGAGGGTCAGGGGAACACTGAAGCTTTCTTT | CSVEEGQGNTEAFF
TRBJ2-7 | - | 18 | - | TRBV5-6 | TGTGCCAGCAGCCCCCCCGACAGGGGGCTAGCGGGAGTTCGGGAGCAGTACTTC | CASSPPDRGLAGVREQYF
TRBJ1-5 | - | 14 | many | TRBV20-1 | TGCAGTGCTAGAGATTATCTTAGGGGTCAGCCCCAGCATTTT | CSARDYLRGQPQHF
TRBJ1-1 | TRBD1 | 17 | many | TRBV10-3 | TGTGCCATCAGTGACCCGGACAGGGGGCGGACTGTCACTGAAGCTTTCTTT | CAISDPDRGRTVTEAFF
TRBJ1-6 | TRBD1 | 15 | - | TRBV5-1 | TGCGCCAGCAGCTTGGTTACAGGGGGCCAATCACCCCTCCACTTT | CASSLVTGGQSPLHF
TRBJ1-6 | TRBD1 | 16 | few | TRBV19 | TGTGCCAGTAGCCCGGGACAGGGTAGTAATAATTCACCCCTCCACTTT | CASSPGQGSNNSPLHF
TRBJ1-2 | TRBD1 | 14 | - | TRBV3-1 | TGTGCCAGCAGCCCTCGACAGGGAGGGGGTGGCTACACCTTC | CASSPRQGGGGYTF
TRBJ2-5 | TRBD2 | 16 | many | TRBV7-9 | TGTGCCAGCAGCTCGACTAGCGGGACCTATCAAGAGACCCAGTACTTC | CASSSTSGTYQETQYF
TRBJ2-5 | - | 12 | many | TRBV7-6 | TGTGCCAGCAGCCCCGGGGCGGGGACCCAGTACTTC | CASSPGAGTQYF
TRBJ2-3 | - | 16 | - | TRBV24-1 | TGTGCCACCAGTGACTTGGACTCGATAGGCACAGATACGCAGTATTTT | CATSDLDSIGTDTQYF
TRBJ1-6 | - | 13 | many | TRBV14 | TGTGCCAGCAGCCATGGGGGCCTTTCACCCCTCCACTTT | CASSHGGLSPLHF
TRBJ2-5 | - | 13 | once | TRBV10-3 | TGTGCCATCATGAGGGACTTCCAAGAGACCCAGTACTTC | CAIMRDFQETQYF
TRBJ2-7 | TRBD2 | 15 | - | TRBV5-1 | TGCGCCAGCAGCCTACGACTAGCGGGTACCTACGAGCAGTACTTC | CASSLRLAGTYEQYF
TRBJ2-7 | - | 15 | - | TRBV12-3/TRBV12-4 | TGTGCCAGCAGTATGTTGACTGGAACGAAGGGCGAGCAGTACTTC | CASSMLTGTKGEQYF
TRBJ2-3 | TRBD1 | 13 | - | TRBV24-1 | TGTGCCAGCAGTACCTACAGGGGGGATACGCAGTATTTT | CASSTYRGDTQYF
TRBJ1-1 | - | 13 | many | TRBV29-1 | TGCAGCGTTGATTACAGGAGGAACACTGAAGCTTTCTTT | CSVDYRRNTEAFF
TRBJ1-5 | TRBD1 | 18 | - | TRBV29-1 | TGCAGCGCTAGGGGACAGGGGGACGAGCAGGAGGGCAATCAGCCCCAGCATTTT | CSARGQGDEQEGNQPQHF
TRBJ2-5 | - | 13 | - | TRBV24-1 | TGTGCCACCAGTGATTTGGCACAAGAGACCCAGTACTTC | CATSDLAQETQYF
TRBJ1-1 | - | 13 | many | TRBV12-3/TRBV12-4 | TGTGCCAGCAGTCCCCGAGGTAAACCTGAAGCTTTCTTT | CASSPRGKPEAFF
TRBJ2-6 | - | 20 | - | TRBV29-1 | TGCAGCGTTTATAGACCGAGACAGGGGACTAAAACTTCTGGGGCCAACGTCCTGACTTTC | CSVYRPRQGTKTSGANVLTF
TRBJ1-2 | - | 16 | - | TRBV7-9 | TGTGCCAGCAGCCCCCAGGTCAGGGGCCCCAACTATGGCTACACCTTC | CASSPQVRGPNYGYTF
TRBJ2-7 | - | 13 | - | TRBV30 | TGTGCCTGGAGGATGCCAGGGGTCCACGAGCAGTACTTC | CAWRMPGVHEQYF
TRBJ2-2 | TRBD2 | 14 | - | TRBV6-5 | TGTGCCAGCACCTTAGGGAGGGACACCGGGGAGCTGTTTTTT | CASTLGRDTGELFF
TRBJ1-6 | - | 15 | many | TRBV7-8 | TGTGCCAGCAGCTTAAGCCGGGGGTCTAATTCACCCCTCCACTTT | CASSLSRGSNSPLHF
TRBJ1-5 | - | 15 | few | TRBV28 | TGTGCCAGCAGTTTTGCGGGAGTGGGCAATCAGCCCCAGCATTTT | CASSFAGVGNQPQHF
TRBJ2-2 | TRBD2 | 17 | few | TRBV20-1 | TGCAGTGCTAGAAGTTCTGGCGGGGGAAGGGCCACCGGGGAGCTGTTTTTT | CSARSSGGGRATGELFF